This record looks at one TCR beta chain sequence and its context. Reverse transcription of roughly 0.5 to 1 ug RNA used random hexamers. Each CDR3 protein gets one entry after TCRdb re-called the immunoSEQ multiplex PCR reads with MiXCR. The repertoire holds roughly 150,000 distinct CDR3 sequences, with 90% to 95% as singletons. The sample comes from a study of CD8 T cells in Susac syndrome. The CDR3 covers 14 residues. V gave up 0 bases and J gave up 6 bases, with 9 bases separating them. The sequence was collected from a human donor with Susac syndrome. The sequencing sample was made of CD4+ T cells from PBMCs. V and J are TRBV12-3 or TRBV12-4 and TRBJ1-5, with D unclear. In nucleotides, the CDR3 is TGTGCCAGCAGTTTAGCGGTAGGCACTCAGCCCCAGCATTTT. Amino acids: CASSLAVGTQPQHF.